This TCR beta chain was recorded in a study of T cell repertoires in cytomegalovirus infection. Study in general: Matching HLA type and CMV infection were both indicated by public TCR beta signatures.

In TCRdb, the reads were re-called with MiXCR into one record per CDR3 protein. The table records approximately 320,000 distinct CDR3 sequences, 9% to 9.5% of them present only once. The germline CDR1 and CDR2 sequences are ENHRY and SYGVKD. V gave up 8 bases and J gave up 2 bases, with 10 bases separating them. The CDR3 runs to 12 residues. There are a few counts of this clonotype. Its antigen is unidentified. The study's findings and limits: The cumulative frequency of public TCR beta families identified carriers of CMV plus the relevant HLA.

This receptor was obtained from a human donor in good health (CMV status not recorded). Some clones in this sample may be carry-over from other donors' samples. Sequences were obtained from PBMCs. The chain links TRBV10-3 to TRBJ2-7, with unresolved D. This chain's CDR3 is CAIGVSPYEQYF. The CDR3, as DNA: TGTGCCATCGGGGTGAGCCCCTACGAGCAGTACTTC.